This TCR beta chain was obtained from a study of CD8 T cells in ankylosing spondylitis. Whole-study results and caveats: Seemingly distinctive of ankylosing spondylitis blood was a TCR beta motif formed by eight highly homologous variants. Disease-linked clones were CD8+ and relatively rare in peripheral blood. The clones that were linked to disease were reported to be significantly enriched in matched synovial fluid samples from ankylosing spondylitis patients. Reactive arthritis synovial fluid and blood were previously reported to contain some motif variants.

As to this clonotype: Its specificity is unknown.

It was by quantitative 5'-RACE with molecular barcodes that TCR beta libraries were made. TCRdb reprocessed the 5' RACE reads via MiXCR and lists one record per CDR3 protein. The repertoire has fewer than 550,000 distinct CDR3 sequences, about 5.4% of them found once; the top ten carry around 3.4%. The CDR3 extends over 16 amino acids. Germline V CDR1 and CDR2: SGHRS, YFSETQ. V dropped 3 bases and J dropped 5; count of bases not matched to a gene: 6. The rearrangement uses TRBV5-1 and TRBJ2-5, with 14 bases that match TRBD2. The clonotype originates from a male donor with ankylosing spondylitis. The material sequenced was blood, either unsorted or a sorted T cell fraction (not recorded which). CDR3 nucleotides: TGCGCCAGCAGCTCGGGACTAGCGGGAGACTTTGAGACCCAGTACTTC. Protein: CASSSGLAGDFETQYF.